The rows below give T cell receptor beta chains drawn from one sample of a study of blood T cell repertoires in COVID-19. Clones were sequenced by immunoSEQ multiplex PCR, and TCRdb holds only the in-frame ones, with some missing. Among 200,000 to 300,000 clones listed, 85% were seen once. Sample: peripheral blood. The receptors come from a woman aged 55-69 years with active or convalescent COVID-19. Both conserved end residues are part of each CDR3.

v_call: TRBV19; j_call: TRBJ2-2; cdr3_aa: CASTTTGLSDGELFF
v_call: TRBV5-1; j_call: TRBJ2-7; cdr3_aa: CASSLFSSGYEQYF
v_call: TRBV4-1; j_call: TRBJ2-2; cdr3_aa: CATRGGYTGELFF
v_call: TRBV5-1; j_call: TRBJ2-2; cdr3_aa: CASSLGTSYTGELFF
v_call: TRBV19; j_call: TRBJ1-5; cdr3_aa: CASTEPSSNQPQHF
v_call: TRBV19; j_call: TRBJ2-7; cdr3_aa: CATKRDYEQYF
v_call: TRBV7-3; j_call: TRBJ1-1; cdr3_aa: CASSLSVNTEAFF
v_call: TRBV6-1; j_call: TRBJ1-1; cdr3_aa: CASSEDRGNTEAFF
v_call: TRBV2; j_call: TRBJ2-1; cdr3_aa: CASSEVTSVNEQFF
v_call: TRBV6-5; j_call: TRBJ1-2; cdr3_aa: CASTQTPPRDYGYTF
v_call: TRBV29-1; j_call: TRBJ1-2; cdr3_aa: CSAREQGAEGYTF
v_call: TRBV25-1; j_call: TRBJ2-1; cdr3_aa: CASSEYRGSNYNEQFF
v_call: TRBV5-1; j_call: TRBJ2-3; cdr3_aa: CASSNDGRVDTQYF
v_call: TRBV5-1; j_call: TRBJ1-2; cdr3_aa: CASSLEQGRGYTF
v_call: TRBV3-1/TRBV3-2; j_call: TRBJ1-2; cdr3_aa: CASKGGNYGYTF
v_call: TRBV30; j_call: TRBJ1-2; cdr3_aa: CARLDLAAFNGYTF
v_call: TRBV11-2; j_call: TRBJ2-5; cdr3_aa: CASSSFSGKYQETQYF
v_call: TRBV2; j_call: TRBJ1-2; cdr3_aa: CASTLSAGQGHYGYTF
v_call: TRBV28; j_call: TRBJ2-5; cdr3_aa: CASSLFLAGGKETQYF
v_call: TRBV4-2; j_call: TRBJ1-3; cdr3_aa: CASSQDPGAGNTIYF
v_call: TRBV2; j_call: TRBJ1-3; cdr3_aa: CASRERFSGNTIYF
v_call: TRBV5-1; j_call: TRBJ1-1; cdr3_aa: CASSLAEGRGNTEAFF
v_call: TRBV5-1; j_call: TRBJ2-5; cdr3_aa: CASSLAPRGAQETQYF
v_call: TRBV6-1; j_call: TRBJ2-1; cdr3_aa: CASSEAVRWSEAYNEQFF
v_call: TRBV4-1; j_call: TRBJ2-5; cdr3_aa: CASSRTSGGTYQETQYF
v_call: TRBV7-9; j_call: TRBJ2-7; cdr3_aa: CASSFDRGSSYEQYF
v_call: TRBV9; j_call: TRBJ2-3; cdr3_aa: CASSGGLAGGLPTDTQYF
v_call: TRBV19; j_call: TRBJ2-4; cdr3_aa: CASSILWTREIVVNIQYF
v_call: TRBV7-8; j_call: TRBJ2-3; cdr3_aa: CASSLRTSGNTDTQYF
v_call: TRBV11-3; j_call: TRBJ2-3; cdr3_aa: CASSFSGSTDTQYF
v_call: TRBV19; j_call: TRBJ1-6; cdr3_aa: CASSRGTGYNSPLHF